Below, 19 T cell receptor beta chains from the same sample are listed, as sequenced in a study of shared clonotypes between healthy human individuals. Profiled with immunoSEQ multiplex PCR; TCRdb holds only in-frame clones, not every one. The repertoire holds hundreds of thousands of clones, with about 95% as singletons. CD45RO-negative CD8 cells positively selected for CCR7 made up the naive population, which excluded terminally differentiated effector memory CD45RA+ cells. Material for sequencing was naive CD8+ T cells sorted from blood. These receptors all come from a young woman in good health.

A single count supports this clone. The chain combines TRBV2 with TRBJ1-5, with D tentatively TRBD1 (6 bases). V was shortened by 7 bases and J by 5 bases, with 18 bases between the two germline ends. Germline lookup yields CDR1 SNHLY and CDR2 FYNNEI. CDR3 length: 15 residues. The DNA for the CDR3 is TGTGCCAGCACCGCACAGGGAGGGGGTTATCAGCCCCAGCATTTT. Residues: CASTAQGGGYQPQHF.

J is TRBJ2-3 and V is TRBV28; D could derive from TRBD1 or TRBD2 (5 bases each). Germline CDR1 reads MDHEN; CDR2 reads SYDVKM. CDR3 length equals 19 residues. The V end was cut by 2 bases, the J end by 1 base, with 22 bases between. The DNA of the CDR3 is TGTGCCAGCAGTTTACCCGGGACCGTACCCCTGTTGGGCACAGATACGCAGTATTTT. Amino acid sequence: CASSLPGTVPLLGTDTQYF.

The J gene is TRBJ2-1, the V gene TRBV5-6; perhaps TRBD2 as D (6 bases). The ends were cut back, 2 bases at V and 2 bases at J, with 11 bases in the middle. Germline values: CDR1 SGHDT, CDR2 YYEEEE. This CDR3 comprises 15 residues. As DNA, the CDR3 is TGTGCCAGCAGCTTCTGGAGGGAACCCTACAATGAGCAGTTCTTC. Translating gives CASSFWREPYNEQFF.

The chain links TRBV5-6 to TRBJ2-7; a possible D gene is TRBD1 (6 bases). The CDR3 runs 13 residues. Deletions cut 0 bases from V and 5 bases from J, with 9 bases between. Germline V gene sequence: CDR1 SGHDT, CDR2 YYEEEE. CDR3 in amino acids: CASSLGGPNEQYF. DNA of the CDR3: TGTGCCAGCAGCTTGGGGGGGCCTAACGAGCAGTACTTC.

V gene TRBV6-5 combines with J gene TRBJ2-1; D remains ambiguous. The CDR3 extends over 13 amino acids. CDR1 and CDR2 (germline): MNHEY, SVGAGI. The ends were cut back, 0 bases at V and 6 bases at J, with 6 bases in the middle. The CDR3 region has the DNA TGTGCCAGCAGTTACTCGAAAGTCAATGAGCAGTTCTTC. Protein sequence: CASSYSKVNEQFF.

This chain uses TRBV14 with TRBJ2-1; 7 bases agree with TRBD2. The ends lost 5 bases at V and 3 bases at J; junction bases unmatched: 13. This CDR3 has 17 residues. Germline values: CDR1 SGHDN, CDR2 FVKESK. The CDR3 sequence: CASSYKSGTLLYNEQFF. CDR3 nucleotide sequence: TGTGCCAGCAGCTACAAGAGCGGGACCCTCCTCTACAATGAGCAGTTCTTC.

V usage is TRBV5-6 and J usage is TRBJ1-2, with TRBD1 identical over 9 bases. V lost 2 bases and J lost 4; bases outside the gene matches: 9. The CDR3 is 16 residues long. The germline V gene has CDR1 SGHDT and CDR2 YYEEEE. The CDR3 DNA follows: TGTGCCAGCAGCTTCGACCCTACAGGGGGCCTCTATGGCTACACCTTC. Its translation is CASSFDPTGGLYGYTF.

With respect to this clone: A much larger clone lies a single base off, so this may be a read error. Other nucleotide sequences in the sample specify the same CDR3. The CDR3 loop is CASSAGTGAYEQYF. In DNA form, the CDR3 reads TGTGCCAGTAGTGCCGGGACAGGGGCCTACGAGCAGTACTTC. This sequence joins TRBV19 and TRBJ2-7, with 10 bases aligning to TRBD1. Per germline, CDR1 LNHDA and CDR2 SQIVND (reference sequence). The J segment lost 2 bases and the V segment lost 5 bases, leaving 3 bases of the junction unmatched. The CDR3 spans 14 residues.

The chain is built from TRBV19 and TRBJ1-5; possibly TRBD1 for D (6 bases). V lost 3 bases to trimming and J lost 5 bases, with 11 bases between them. This CDR3 comprises 14 residues. Germline assignment: CDR1 LNHDA and CDR2 SQIVND (reference sequence). Here the CDR3 reads CASSITAGDQPQHF. The CDR3, as DNA: TGTGCCAGTAGTATTACGGCAGGGGATCAGCCCCAGCATTTT.

V is TRBV6-1 and J is TRBJ2-7; D uncertain. CDR1 and CDR2 (germline): MNHNS, SASEGT. V was cut by 6 bases and J by 0 bases, with 6 bases left in between. The CDR3 is 12 amino acids. The CDR3 sequence is CASSLDSYEQYF. Here the CDR3 DNA reads TGTGCCAGCAGCTTGGACTCCTACGAGCAGTACTTC.

This clone was detected only once. The V gene is TRBV25-1, the J gene TRBJ1-1; D ambiguous. There are 15 residues in the CDR3. The ends were cut back, 2 bases at V and 3 bases at J, with 13 bases in the middle. Germline V gene lookup returns CDR1 MGHDK and CDR2 SYGVNS. The CDR3 nucleotides are TGTGCCAGCAGTGAACCCACCTCGGCGGACACTGAAGCTTTCTTT. Translation gives CASSEPTSADTEAFF.

This chain connects TRBV7-8 to TRBJ2-1; D is tentatively TRBD1 or TRBD2 (5 bases each). The CDR3 extends over 16 amino acids. V was pared by 2 bases and J by 8 bases, with 19 bases between. The germline V gene encodes CDR1 SGHVS and CDR2 FQNEAQ. CDR3 protein: CASSLWDVYRGDEQFF. CDR3 DNA: TGTGCCAGCAGCTTATGGGACGTCTATCGAGGGGATGAGCAGTTCTTC.

This sequence joins TRBV28 and TRBJ2-5; 11 bases agree with TRBD2. Per the germline V gene, CDR1 is MDHEN and CDR2 is SYDVKM. The CDR3 contains 18 residues. Trimming at V came to 2 bases and at J to 2 bases, leaving 10 bases not matched to a gene. The CDR3 here is CASSLLARGLAEQETQYF. CDR3 sequence (DNA): TGTGCCAGCAGTTTACTCGCCCGGGGACTAGCGGAGCAAGAGACCCAGTACTTC. The variable domain in full, completed from reference TRBV28 and TRBJ2-5, reads DVKVTQSSRYLVKRTGEKVFLECVQDMDHENMFWYRQDPGLGLRLIYFSYDVKMKEKGDIPEGYSVSREKKERFSLILESASTNQTSMYLCASSLLARGLAEQETQYFGPGTRLLVL.

The rearrangement links TRBV28 to TRBJ2-3; D remains unclear. V lost 2 bases and J 2 bases, leaving 14 bases between the germline ends. CDR1 is MDHEN, CDR2 SYDVKM, per germline. The CDR3 is 16 residues long. The CDR3 region is CASSLGITETTDTQYF. For the CDR3, the DNA is TGTGCCAGCAGTTTAGGGATCACGGAAACCACAGATACGCAGTATTTT.

The chain has TRBV28 and TRBJ2-3; D call uncertain. The germline CDR1 and CDR2 sequences are MDHEN and SYDVKM. V dropped 5 bases and J dropped 2 bases, with 20 bases sitting between them. The CDR3 spans 17 residues. The CDR3 reads CASSPRLGQKVTDTQYF. The CDR3 DNA reads as TGTGCCAGCAGTCCCCGCCTTGGGCAGAAGGTCACAGATACGCAGTATTTT.

The chain combines TRBV2 with TRBJ2-2; D uncertain. This CDR3 region has 12 residues. The V gene lost 5 bases and the J gene lost 3 bases, with 4 bases spanning the gap. The V gene's germline CDR1 is SNHLY and CDR2 FYNNEI. The CDR3, as DNA: TGTGCCAGCAGTTTTTACACCGGGGAGCTGTTTTTT. Amino acids: CASSFYTGELFF.

The chain is built from TRBV10-3 and TRBJ2-5; possibly TRBD2 for D (6 bases). CDR3 length: 14 residues. Germline V gene sequence: CDR1 ENHRY, CDR2 SYGVKD. The germline V and J ends were trimmed by 7 bases and 1 base, with 13 bases remaining between them. In DNA, the CDR3 is TGTGCCATCAAGATGCCGGGAGCCCAAGAGACCCAGTACTTC. Translation gives CAIKMPGAQETQYF.

The table lists this clone with a count of one. The chain combines TRBV27 with TRBJ2-3; TRBD2 might be the D (6 bases). There are 12 residues in the CDR3. Trimming removed 6 bases at V and 7 bases at J, with 11 bases between. Germline CDR1 is MNHEY and CDR2 is SMNVEV (reference sequence). The CDR3 protein is CASRTGVNTQYF. DNA of the CDR3: TGTGCCAGCAGGACGGGAGTAAATACGCAGTATTTT.

This clone has a single count. This rearrangement joins TRBV27 to TRBJ2-7, with D hard to call. The V gene's germline CDR1 is MNHEY and CDR2 SMNVEV (reference sequence). The ends were cut back, 8 bases at V and 1 base at J, with 15 bases in the middle. CDR3 length: 14 amino acids. The CDR3 nucleotides read TGTGCCAGCTCGGGCGCGGCGACATCCTACGAGCAGTACTTC. This encodes CASSGAATSYEQYF.